This TCR beta chain derives from a study of PD-1 blockade in classical Hodgkin lymphoma. CDR1 is MNHEY and CDR2 is SMNVEV in the germline V gene (reference sequence). Trimming stripped 5 bases from V and 4 bases from J, with 10 bases between. The CDR3 sequence is 13 residues long. TCRdb's table, derived via immunoSEQ multiplex PCR, lists solely in-frame clones and lacks some. The sample contains approximately 150,000 clones, less than 80% of which appear only once. Relapse after autologous stem cell transplantation occurred in every patient, and brentuximab vedotin exposure varied. This sample comprised peripheral blood mononuclear cells (PBMCs), obtained before the second cycle of nivolumab. The chain recombines TRBV27 with TRBJ2-3; D may be TRBD2 (5 bases). The origin of this receptor is a human donor with classical Hodgkin lymphoma. The CDR3 DNA reads TGTGCCAGCAGTCCGTCCGGGGCAGATACGCAGTATTTT. Its protein product is CASSPSGADTQYF.